The entry below describes one T cell receptor (beta chain). Its antigen is still unknown. The reads were generated on a NextSeq 550. The Human TCR Profiling Kit (MiLaboratory) was used to prepare UMI-labeled 5' RACE TRB cDNA libraries. cDNA synthesis used the entire amount of extracted RNA, and PCR amplification then used the entire amount of cDNA produced. Libraries were prepared in parallel with an identical number of PCR cycles. As for how the authors treated the data: MIGEC and MiXCR extracted about 50,000 +/- 10,000 unique UMI-labeled TRB cDNA molecules per library, requiring at least two reads per UMI. On average, each library contained roughly 40,000 +/- 10,000 functional in-frame TRB CDR3 nucleotide clonotypes without stop codons. After each sample was downsampled to 5000 UMI-labeled TRB molecules, VDJtools was used to calculate diversity metrics such as normalized Shannon-Wiener and Chao1. VDJtools was used to calculate clonotype-size-weighted physicochemical properties of the central five CDR3 residues, namely interaction energy, strength, volume and Kidera factor 4. Following TCRdb reprocessing, every CDR3 protein sequence forms one entry, and DNA is not provided. TCRdb, rather than the study authors, made the V and J calls. The table of this sample itemizes about 82,000 distinct CDR3 sequences. Less than 1.1% of the sample is in the top ten clones.

The data derive from a study of CXCR3-negative and CXCR3-positive naive CD8 T cells (dated by TCRdb to the late 2010s). About the full investigation: In total, 130 million to 150 million TRB reads were obtained, which works out to roughly 1.5 +/- 0.3 million reads per library. Diversity and physicochemical repertoire analyses were performed on around twelve donors pooled from two independent experiments. TRBV-TRBJ cluster analysis included naive subsets from about 5 donors and memory cells from 3 donors.

Broader findings and caveats from the paper: Compared with CXCR3-negative naive cells, CXCR3-positive naive cells had TRB CDR3s with higher hydrophobicity (lower Kidera factor 4), lower energy, and higher strength and volume indices. Comparably high repertoire diversity was found in both naive subsets, whereas much lower repertoire diversity was found in memory CD8+ T cells. Because surface CD5, which has been linked to self-reactivity in mice, was comparable between naive subsets, TCR interaction strength was also inferred from TRB CDR3 physicochemical properties. Within the same donor, TRBV-TRBJ usage looked similar between naive CXCR3-negative and CXCR3-positive cells, but memory cells had distinct patterns. CXCR3 expression partially decreased after cryopreservation, so most assays used freshly isolated PBMCs.

Via the germline V gene, CDR1 is MNHNS and CDR2 SASEGT. The CDR3, from cysteine to phenylalanine, totals 16 residues. The nucleotide record is missing. For every CD8+ T cell subset, hundreds of thousands of cells were flow-sorted straight into RLT lysis buffer, and each subset was sorted in triplicate. To exclude memory contaminants, naive CD8+ T cells were stringently defined as CD45RO-CCR7+CD27+CD95-. Standard density gradient centrifugation was used to isolate peripheral blood mononuclear cells from buffy coats. Naive CXCR3-negative and CXCR3-positive CD8+ T cells were flow-sorted using a FACSAria III. Total RNA was extracted from sorted cells using an RNeasy Mini Kit.

The chain links TRBV6-1 with TRBJ2-7; TCRdb outputs TRBD2, but without DNA this stays unchecked. This sequence was found in a human donor in good health. Some clones in this sample may be carry-over from other donors' samples. Sequenced sample: naive CXCR3- CD8+ T cells from blood. Interpreted using the paper, the cell subset or site label stands for: CD45RO-CCR7+CD27+CD95- naive CD8+ T cells lacking CXCR3 (TNR3-). The CDR3 amino acid sequence is: CASKILAGRAPYEQYF.